Below are 24 T cell receptor beta chains sequenced from a single sample in a study of blood T cells in healthy people across ages. A sample-barcoded 5' primer and a J-beta primer mix were used in a second PCR of roughly 7 to 12 cycles. TCRdb used MiXCR to reprocess the 5' RACE reads, holding one entry per CDR3 protein. Altogether more than 500,000 distinct CDR3 sequences are present, roughly a quarter being singletons, with the ten largest covering around a sixth. What was sequenced was blood. The receptors were sampled from a woman aged 70-85 years in good health.

This clonotype occurred a few times. The gene calls are TRBV5-1 and TRBJ1-2, with D hard to call. The germline CDR1 and CDR2 sequences are SGHRS and YFSETQ. The CDR3 covers 15 residues. Trimming cost V 3 bases and J 0 bases, with 12 bases left between them. CDR3 sequence reads: CASSSTGIANYGYTF. The CDR3 bases are TGCGCCAGCAGCTCAACGGGGATAGCTAACTATGGCTACACCTTC.

CDR3 nucleotide sequence: TGTGCCAGCAGCCGAAATGTGAACACTGAAGCTTTCTTT. It is translated as CASSRNVNTEAFF. V usage is TRBV12-3 or TRBV12-4 and J usage is TRBJ1-1; D is uncertain. This CDR3 contains 13 residues. The germline V and J ends were trimmed by 6 bases and 0 bases, with 8 bases remaining between them.

J is TRBJ1-2 and V is TRBV20-1; 7 bases fit TRBD1. V was clipped by 5 bases and J by 0 bases; unmatched bases: 3. Germline assignment: CDR1 DFQATT and CDR2 SNEGSKA (reference sequence). The CDR3 extends over 13 amino acids. As DNA, the CDR3 is TGCAGTGCTGCTGGGACAGCTAACTATGGCTACACCTTC. This translates into CSAAGTANYGYTF.

This clonotype came up many times. V usage is TRBV6-6 and J usage is TRBJ1-6; D is uncertain. The CDR3 runs to 15 residues. CDR1 and CDR2 (germline): MNHNY, SVGAGI (reference sequence). V was shortened by 0 bases and J by 8 bases, with 11 bases between the two germline ends. This CDR3 reads CASSYSVTAYSPLHF. In DNA, the CDR3 is TGTGCCAGCAGTTACTCGGTGACGGCTTATTCACCCCTCCACTTT.

The chain combines TRBV4-2 with TRBJ2-2; 8 bases fit TRBD2. V trimming: 4 bases; J trimming: 3 bases; junction bases outside the gene matches: 10. The length of the CDR3 is 17 residues. Germline values: CDR1 LGHNA, CDR2 YNFKEQ. The CDR3 spells CASSPSGGGRYTGELFF. The CDR3 DNA reads TGTGCCAGCAGCCCCTCGGGGGGGGGCAGGTACACCGGGGAGCTGTTTTTT.

In this sample, this clonotype turned up a few times. The rearrangement joins TRBV5-1 to TRBJ2-5; D is ambiguous. Trimming shortened V by 2 bases and J by 3 bases, and 11 bases separated the two germline ends. The germline V gene encodes CDR1 SGHRS and CDR2 YFSETQ. This CDR3 is built from 14 residues. This CDR3 reads CASSLGTNEETQYF. The CDR3 nucleotides are TGCGCCAGCAGCTTAGGAACTAACGAAGAGACCCAGTACTTC.

There are a few counts of this clonotype. The chain has TRBV24-1 and TRBJ1-5; TRBD1 matches at 8 bases. The CDR3 totals 15 residues. V was clipped by 6 bases and J by 4 bases; unmatched bases: 7. Looked up from germline, CDR1 is KGHDR and CDR2 is SFDVKD. The chain's CDR3 is CATSPTGDRNQPQHF. The CDR3 DNA is TGTGCCACCAGTCCAACAGGGGACAGGAATCAGCCCCAGCATTTT.

As concerns this clonotype: A much larger clone lies one base from this, so it may be a read error. CDR3 nucleotide sequence: TGCGCCAGCAGCTTCGTCTCTGGGGCCAACGTCCTGACTTTC. Translated, it gives CASSFVSGANVLTF. The chain employs TRBV5-1 and TRBJ2-6; no reliable D call. Germline V gene data show CDR1 as SGHRS and CDR2 as YFSETQ. The CDR3 runs 14 residues. V was pared by 2 bases and J by 0 bases, with 3 bases between. Together with reference TRBV5-1 and TRBJ2-6, the CDR3 gives the full variable domain: KAGVTQTPRYLIKTRGQQVTLSCSPISGHRSVSWYQQTPGQGLQFLFEYFSETQRNKGNFPGRFSGRQFSNSRSEMNVSTLELGDSALYLCASSFVSGANVLTFGAGSRLTVL.

V usage is TRBV12-3 or TRBV12-4 and J usage is TRBJ2-5, with D perhaps given as TRBD1 or TRBD2 (5 bases each). TRBJ2-7 matches the DNA end more closely, so the J call is doubtful. CDR3 length equals 12 residues. CDR3 bases: TGTGCCAGCAGTTATGAGGGGTACGAGCAGTACGTC. Translated, it gives CASSYEGYEQYV.

The rearrangement uses TRBV24-1 and TRBJ2-4, with 7 bases fitting TRBD2. Trimming removed 3 bases from V and 3 bases from J; junction bases left unmatched: 1. CDR1 and CDR2 (germline): KGHDR, SFDVKD. The CDR3 consists of 14 residues. CDR3 sequence (DNA): TGTGCCACCAGTGATCGGGGGGACAAAAACATTCAGTACTTC. It is translated as CATSDRGDKNIQYF.

At least ten counts were recorded for this clonotype. This chain joins TRBV5-1 and TRBJ1-3; D gene unclear. Germline values: CDR1 SGHRS, CDR2 YFSETQ. The CDR3 is 13 residues long. Trimming stripped 0 bases from V and 0 bases from J, with 1 base between. The CDR3 DNA reads TGCGCCAGCAGCTTGGACTCTGGAAACACCATATATTTT. Its protein product is CASSLDSGNTIYF.

This clonotype turned up a few times. V usage is TRBV7-3 and J usage is TRBJ2-3; 9 positions agree with TRBD1. Germline values: CDR1 SGHTA, CDR2 FQGTGA. CDR3 length: 15 residues. Trimming cost V 2 bases and J 6 bases; bases outside gene matches: 6. CDR3 in DNA: TGTGCCAGCAGCTTAGGGGACAGGGATAGGGATACGCAGTATTTT. This encodes CASSLGDRDRDTQYF.

This clonotype was seen a few times. This sequence joins TRBV24-1 and TRBJ1-5, with D uncertain. Germline CDR1 KGHDR, CDR2 SFDVKD. The V gene lost 3 bases and the J gene lost 1 base, with 12 bases spanning the gap. There are 16 residues in the CDR3. CDR3 residues: CATSDPKAESNQPQHF. CDR3 coding DNA: TGTGCCACCAGTGATCCTAAGGCGGAGAGCAATCAGCCCCAGCATTTT.

The chain joins TRBV7-2 to TRBJ2-6; TRBD1 agrees at 8 bases. After removal of 11 bases from V and 0 bases from J, the junction contained 6 bases not matched to a gene. The CDR3 sequence is 15 residues long. Germline V gene data show CDR1 as SGHTA and CDR2 as FQGNSA. The CDR3 reads CASRTGFSGANVLTF. For the CDR3, the DNA is TGTGCCTCCCGGACAGGGTTCTCTGGGGCCAACGTCCTGACTTTC.

This sequence joins TRBV20-1 and TRBJ2-5; D is possibly TRBD1 or TRBD2 (5 bases each). The closer fit of TRBJ2-7 to the DNA end suggests the J call may be wrong. The CDR3 spans 13 residues. Germline V lookup: CDR1 DFQATT, CDR2 SNEGSKA (reference sequence). CDR3 residues: CSALSGTFYEQYF. The CDR3 DNA follows: TGCAGTGCTTTATCCGGGACCTTCTACGAGCAGTACTTC.

Ten or more counts support this clonotype. The chain couples TRBV7-2 to TRBJ2-5; D remains unclear. CDR1 is SGHTA, CDR2 FQGNSA, per germline. There are 11 residues in the CDR3. The ends were cut back, 6 bases at V and 5 bases at J, with 7 bases in the middle. The CDR3 region has the DNA TGTGCCAGCAGTTCGTCGGAGACCCAGTACTTC. Amino acids: CASSSSETQYF.

The V gene is TRBV11-2, the J gene TRBJ2-7; 12 nucleotides agree with TRBD2. This CDR3 has 16 residues. Germline loops: CDR1 SGHAT, CDR2 FQNNGV. Losses at the gene ends were 0 bases for V and 7 bases for J; bases not matched to a gene: 7. CDR3 protein: CASSLDIGLAGMEQYF. DNA of the CDR3: TGTGCCAGCAGCTTAGATATTGGACTAGCGGGGATGGAGCAGTACTTC.

The genes are TRBV7-3 and TRBJ2-7, with D possibly matching TRBD2 (6 bases). V gave up 2 bases and J gave up 2 bases, with 10 bases separating them. Per the germline V gene, CDR1 is SGHTA and CDR2 is FQGTGA. The CDR3 has 14 amino acids. CDR3 bases: TGTGCCAGCAGCTTATTTAGCGGCACCTACGAGCAGTACTTC. Residues: CASSLFSGTYEQYF.

This clonotype was detected a few times. V is TRBV10-3 and J is TRBJ2-2, with 9 nucleotides matching TRBD1. The CDR3 is 16 residues long. Germline V CDR1 and CDR2: ENHRY, SYGVKD. Germline trimming cut 6 bases from V and 0 bases from J; bases unmatched to any gene: 5. The CDR3 loop reads CAISLGTGPNTGELFF. Written as DNA, the CDR3 is TGTGCCATCAGCTTGGGGACAGGGCCGAACACCGGGGAGCTGTTTTTT.

This clonotype came up a few times. The rearrangement uses TRBV6-2 or TRBV6-3 and TRBJ1-2, with TRBD1 identical over 9 bases. CDR3 length: 13 residues. In germline, CDR1 is MNHEY, CDR2 SVGEGT. V lost 7 bases, J lost 8 bases, and 8 bases stayed unmatched. The DNA of the CDR3 is TGTGCCAGCAAATGGACAGGGGATCGCGGCTACACCTTC. Translated: CASKWTGDRGYTF.

The sample holds a few counts of this clonotype. The chain uses TRBV7-2 and TRBJ2-7; a weak D match, TRBD1 (5 bases). The CDR3 contains 14 residues. Germline-derived CDR1 and CDR2 are SGHTA and FQGNSA. V shed 5 bases and J shed 6 bases, with 17 bases lying between them. CDR3 nucleotides: TGTGCCAGCAGCATAGGTAGGGGCGGACGCGAGCAGTACTTC. Translating it yields CASSIGRGGREQYF.

V and J are TRBV5-1 and TRBJ2-6, with 7 bases matching TRBD1. CDR3 size: 18 residues. The J segment lost 0 bases and the V segment lost 0 bases, leaving 6 bases of the junction unmatched. Germline CDR1 SGHRS, CDR2 YFSETQ. In DNA form, the CDR3 reads TGCGCCAGCAGCTTGGTGGGGACAGCATCCTCTGGGGCCAACGTCCTGACTTTC. The encoded protein is CASSLVGTASSGANVLTF.

The rearrangement links TRBV20-1 to TRBJ2-1; the D gene could be TRBD1 or TRBD2 (5 bases each). There are 10 residues in the CDR3. In germline, CDR1 is DFQATT, CDR2 SNEGSKA (reference sequence). Trimming took off 4 bases at V and 9 bases at J, with 7 bases between the two ends. The CDR3 bases are TGCAGTGCTAAGGGGACTGAGCAGTTCTTC. Translating it yields CSAKGTEQFF.

This clonotype was detected only once. The CDR3 sequence: CASSAAGTSRETQYF. DNA of the CDR3: TGTGCCAGCAGTGCCGCCGGGACATCTCGCGAGACCCAGTACTTC. The genes are TRBV6-2 or TRBV6-3 and TRBJ2-5, with a weak D call TRBD1 (6 bases). Trimming cost V 5 bases and J 5 bases, with 18 bases left between them. The germline V gene encodes CDR1 MNHEY and CDR2 SVGEGT. There are 15 residues in the CDR3.